This is a list of T cell receptor beta chains from one sample in a study of CD8+CD57+ T cells in acquired aplastic anemia. TCRdb analysed the reads with MiXCR anew, one entry per CDR3 protein. The profile shows roughly 280,000 distinct CDR3 sequences, 56% of them singletons. The source material was sorted CD4+, CD8+, or CD8+CD57+ T cells (not recorded which) from PBMCs. The receptors originated from a human donor with aplastic anemia. The CDR3 runs from the conserved cysteine through the conserved F or W. D genes are given only for firm matches. Clone size is not always given. Where it is, it says once, few, many or a class for expanded clones.

V	D	J	size	CDR3	DNA
TRBV19	-	TRBJ2-1	-	CASSNPNLNYNEQFF	TGTGCCAGTAGTAACCCCAACTTGAACTACAATGAGCAGTTCTTC
TRBV24-1	TRBD1	TRBJ2-1	few	CATSDYDRGRNNEQFF	TGTGCCACCAGTGACTACGACAGGGGGCGAAACAATGAGCAGTTCTTC
TRBV10-3	TRBD2	TRBJ2-7	-	CATSLAGDYEQYF	TGTGCCACCTCACTAGCGGGGGACTACGAGCAGTACTTC
TRBV7-8	-	TRBJ2-7	many	CASSRPGNEQYF	TGTGCCAGCAGCCGCCCTGGAAACGAGCAGTACTTC
TRBV2	TRBD2	TRBJ2-2	-	CASRGLAGGPGELFF	TGTGCCAGCAGGGGACTAGCGGGAGGTCCCGGGGAGCTGTTTTTT
TRBV10-3	-	TRBJ1-2	-	CAISEGAGGYTF	TGTGCCATCAGTGAGGGGGCGGGGGGCTACACCTTC
TRBV19	TRBD2	TRBJ2-2	few	CASRPSGRETGELFF	TGTGCCAGTAGACCCAGCGGGAGAGAAACCGGGGAGCTGTTTTTT
TRBV14	TRBD1	TRBJ2-1	many	CASSQGQGAGEQFF	TGTGCCAGCAGCCAGGGACAGGGGGCGGGTGAGCAGTTCTTC
TRBV5-1	TRBD2	TRBJ2-3	many	CASSLAVASGRTDTQYF	TGCGCCAGCAGCTTGGCCGTCGCTAGCGGACGCACAGATACGCAGTATTTT
TRBV24-1	-	TRBJ2-5	-	CATSDQTDTTGRTQYF	TGTGCCACCAGTGACCAAACCGACACGACGGGAAGGACCCAGTACTTC
TRBV20-1	-	TRBJ2-4	-	CSARGGGTAVDIQYF	TGCAGTGCTAGAGGAGGGGGGACCGCCGTGGACATTCAGTACTTC
TRBV5-8	TRBD2	TRBJ2-1	-	CASSSTSGGSEQFF	TGTGCCAGCAGCTCGACTAGCGGGGGCAGTGAGCAGTTCTTC
TRBV19	-	TRBJ1-1	-	CASSPLGENTEAFF	TGTGCCAGTAGTCCCCTAGGGGAGAACACTGAAGCTTTCTTT
TRBV15	-	TRBJ1-1	-	CATRGRNTEAFF	TGTGCCACCCGGGGGCGGAACACTGAAGCTTTCTTT
TRBV7-8	-	TRBJ1-2	-	CASSLNVQSAGARF	TGTGCCAGCAGCTTAAACGTTCAATCAGCAGGGGCCCGCTTC
TRBV6-2/TRBV6-3	TRBD1	TRBJ1-2	many	CASRPAGTGLSGYGYTF	TGTGCCAGCAGACCGGCCGGGACAGGTCTATCCGGCTATGGCTACACCTTC
TRBV20-1	-	TRBJ2-5	-	CSAAAETQYF	TGCAGTGCTGCAGCGGAGACCCAGTACTTC
TRBV29-1	TRBD1	TRBJ2-2	-	CSVSGTANTGELFF	TGCAGCGTTTCCGGGACAGCGAACACCGGGGAGCTGTTTTTT
TRBV5-4	-	TRBJ1-1	few	CASSLGGSMNTEAFF	TGTGCCAGCAGCTTGGGCGGTAGCATGAACACTGAAGCTTTCTTT
TRBV7-2	TRBD1	TRBJ1-1	-	CASSRDRAYKNTEAFF	TGTGCCAGCAGCCGTGACAGGGCATACAAGAACACTGAAGCTTTCTTT
TRBV7-9	-	TRBJ2-3	-	CASSPKWADTQYF	TGTGCCAGCAGCCCGAAGTGGGCAGATACGCAGTATTTT
TRBV9	TRBD2	TRBJ2-1	-	CASSHSGGVGNEQFF	TGTGCCAGCAGCCACAGCGGGGGTGTGGGCAATGAGCAGTTCTTC
TRBV3-1	-	TRBJ1-6	many	CASSQGFSSLHF	TGTGCCAGCAGCCAAGGTTTCTCTTCCCTCCACTTT
TRBV7-9	-	TRBJ2-5	-	CASSPVTGTQETQYF	TGTGCCAGCAGCCCTGTAACGGGGACCCAAGAGACCCAGTACTTC
TRBV29-1	-	TRBJ2-1	-	CSAVYNEQFF	TGCAGCGCCGTTTACAATGAGCAGTTCTTC
TRBV7-9	-	TRBJ1-5	-	CASSLVARLAGPYEQPQHF	TGTGCCAGCAGCTTAGTAGCTAGGCTAGCGGGCCCCTACGAGCAGCCCCAGCATTTT
TRBV29-1	TRBD1	TRBJ1-3	-	CSVGDRGNTIYF	TGCAGCGTTGGGGACAGGGGGAACACCATATATTTT
TRBV20-1	-	TRBJ2-7	few	CSAPSSPEQYF	TGCAGTGCTCCTTCCAGCCCCGAGCAGTACTTC